The TCR beta chain described here comes from a study of blood T cell repertoires in COVID-19. Study at large: Researchers got acute and convalescent COVID-19 samples from the United States, Italy and Spain. PBMCs, B-cell-depleted T cells, or T cells were the source of the cDNA or gDNA that made up the material.

Under the authors' procedure: Amplification of reference gene primers provided the estimated nucleated cell counts. Some clones are missing from TCRdb's copy, which holds only in-frame ones; the method was immunoSEQ multiplex PCR. From that table come the V and J calls and clone size; the DNA was used to work out D and trimming. The sample holds 45,000 or so clones; roughly 68% are singletons and the top ten take 50% to 75%. Trimming shortened V by 3 bases and J by 0 bases, and 12 bases separated the two germline ends. This CDR3 is built from 16 residues. Germline V lookup: CDR1 SGHRS, CDR2 YFSETQ. The chain employs TRBV5-1 and TRBJ2-2; D possibly corresponds to TRBD1 (5 bases). The receptor was derived from a man older than 75 with acute or convalescent COVID-19. The sequencing sample was made of peripheral blood. CDR3 loop: CASSWQGSPNTGELFF. The CDR3 coding sequence is TGCGCCAGCAGCTGGCAGGGCTCTCCGAACACCGGGGAGCTGTTTTTT.